The 27 T cell receptor beta chains in this list originate from one sample, sequenced in a study of human T cells and chemical hapten exposure. A single record per CDR3 protein comes from TCRdb applying MiXCR to the RACE reads. This table has roughly 54,000 distinct CDR3 sequences, about a tenth appearing once. Documented time point: patch test 2, 6 weeks after DPC sensitization. Regarding treatment: therapeutic diphenylcyclopropenone sensitization with weekly scalp DPC. The sample was whole blood, taken in connection with sensitization to the hapten diphenylcyclopropenone (DPC). These receptors were collected from a woman aged 45 to 65 with alopecia areata. Some clones in this sample may be carry-over from other donors' samples.

This clonotype has a handful of counts. V usage is TRBV19 and J usage is TRBJ1-5; 7 bases agree with TRBD1. Looked up from germline, CDR1 is LNHDA and CDR2 is SQIVND (reference sequence). V shed 4 bases and J 5 bases; nucleotides not matched to a gene: 2. The CDR3 extends over 13 amino acids. Here the CDR3 DNA reads TGTGCCAGTAGTAGAGACAGGGATCAGCCCCAGCATTTT. This codes for CASSRDRDQPQHF.

There are a few counts of this clonotype. The rearrangement uses TRBV3-1 and TRBJ2-7, with a weak D call TRBD2 (5 bases). The V end lost 4 bases, the J end lost 2 bases, and 15 bases lay between the germline ends. This CDR3 contains 15 residues. Germline V gene data show CDR1 as LGHDT and CDR2 as YNNKEL (reference sequence). The CDR3 coding sequence is TGTGCCAGCAGCCTAATCGGGGTTCCCCCCTACGAGCAGTACTTC. This codes for CASSLIGVPPYEQYF.

J is TRBJ2-3 and V is TRBV6-5; D ambiguous. The CDR3 covers 15 residues. V dropped 6 bases and J dropped 0 bases, with 13 bases sitting between them. Germline V gene lookup returns CDR1 MNHEY and CDR2 SVGAGI. The DNA for the CDR3 is TGTGCCAGCAGCCCTACCGCTGGAAGCACAGATACGCAGTATTTT. Protein product: CASSPTAGSTDTQYF.

This clonotype was detected ten times or more. The V and J genes are TRBV12-3 or TRBV12-4 and TRBJ1-5, with a tentative D call TRBD1 (5 bases). The V end lost 2 bases, the J end lost 5 bases, and 16 bases lay between the germline ends. The CDR3 runs to 16 residues. CDR3 nucleotides: TGTGCCAGCAGTTTAAGGAAGGGACCGCTATATCAGCCCCAGCATTTT. Translating it yields CASSLRKGPLYQPQHF.

This clonotype was detected ten times or more. The chain combines TRBV18 with TRBJ1-1, with D tentatively TRBD1 (5 bases). The CDR3 length is 17 residues. V was trimmed by 3 bases and J by 2 bases, leaving 19 bases between them. Germline V gives CDR1 KGHSH, CDR2 LQKENI. CDR3 DNA: TGTGCCAGCTCACCGGGCGTCGCAGGGTACCGAAACACTGAAGCTTTCTTT. Translation: CASSPGVAGYRNTEAFF.

This clonotype turned up a few times. The genes are TRBV6-6 and TRBJ1-3; 10 bases are a match to TRBD1. The CDR3 sequence is 15 residues long. Trimming removed 5 bases from V and 3 bases from J; junction bases left unmatched: 4. Germline CDR1 MNHNY, CDR2 SVGAGI (reference sequence). CDR3 nucleotides: TGTGCCAGCAGTGTCGGGACAGGGGATGGAAACACCATATATTTT. Translating it yields CASSVGTGDGNTIYF.

This clonotype was detected a few times. The genes are TRBV5-4 and TRBJ1-2; D remains unclear. Germline CDR1 reads SGHNT; CDR2 reads YYREEE (reference sequence). There are 13 residues in the CDR3. Deletions cut 1 base from V and 2 bases from J, with 6 bases between. The CDR3 region is CASSLSRNYGYTF. In nucleotides, the CDR3 is TGTGCCAGCAGCTTGTCCAGAAACTATGGCTACACCTTC.

Only a few counts were recorded for this clonotype. The rearrangement links TRBV7-6 to TRBJ1-1; D call uncertain. The CDR3 runs to 12 residues. V lost 3 bases and J lost 3, with 5 bases in between. Per the germline V gene, CDR1 is SGHVS and CDR2 is FNYEAQ. CDR3 amino acids: CASSFPDTEAFF. Written as DNA, the CDR3 is TGTGCCAGCAGCTTTCCGGACACTGAAGCTTTCTTT.

This clonotype has at least ten counts. This chain uses TRBV28 with TRBJ2-4, with D possibly matching TRBD1 (5 bases). Germline V gene lookup returns CDR1 MDHEN and CDR2 SYDVKM. The V end was cut by 5 bases, the J end by 9 bases, with 20 bases between. This CDR3 has 15 amino acids. For the CDR3, the DNA is TGTGCCAGCAGTCGAGACAGTCCCGGGCCCCTCATTCAGTACTTC. Encoded protein: CASSRDSPGPLIQYF.

This clonotype occurred many times. The rearrangement uses TRBV20-1 and TRBJ1-6; 7 nucleotides align to TRBD1. This CDR3 spans 16 amino acids. V gave up 3 bases and J gave up 9 bases; unmatched junction bases: 14. CDR1 is DFQATT, CDR2 SNEGSKA, per germline (reference sequence). CDR3 coding DNA: TGCAGTGCTAGTAGGGGTCCTGGGACAGATTCTTCACCCCTCCACTTT. Its translation is CSASRGPGTDSSPLHF.

There are many counts of this clonotype. The genes are TRBV7-9 and TRBJ1-3; D is perhaps TRBD1 (5 bases). Germline V gene data show CDR1 as SEHNR and CDR2 as FQNEAQ (reference sequence). The CDR3 has 15 amino acids. The V end was cut by 7 bases, the J end by 0 bases, with 13 bases between. The DNA of the CDR3 is TGTGCCAGCACTCCGAAGGGGAGCTCTGGAAACACCATATATTTT. Translating it yields CASTPKGSSGNTIYF.

In this sample, this clonotype turned up a few times. This chain connects TRBV5-6 to TRBJ1-4; 11 positions match TRBD1. Germline trimming cut 3 bases from V and 3 bases from J; bases unmatched to any gene: 7. In germline, CDR1 is SGHDT, CDR2 YYEEEE. The CDR3 loop spans 17 amino acids. CDR3 in amino acids: CASSSGQGAIPNEKLFF. CDR3 sequence (DNA): TGTGCCAGCAGCTCCGGACAGGGGGCGATTCCTAATGAAAAACTGTTTTTT.

This clonotype was recorded many times. V and J are TRBV6-6 and TRBJ2-2, with D hard to call. This CDR3 comprises 13 residues. Germline CDR1 MNHNY, CDR2 SVGAGI (reference sequence). V shed 7 bases and J shed 2 bases, with 8 bases lying between them. Here the CDR3 DNA reads TGTGCCAGCACTGGGGTTAACACCGGGGAGCTGTTTTTT. Its translation is CASTGVNTGELFF.

With regard to this clonotype: This could be a read error, since a much larger clone is one nucleotide away. In DNA form, the CDR3 reads TGTGCCAGTAGAGGATCAGGATCAGAGACCCTGTACTTC. Its protein is CASRGSGSETLYF. The chain has TRBV19 and TRBJ2-5; D gene unclear. This CDR3 contains 13 residues. CDR1 is LNHDA, CDR2 SQIVND, per germline (reference sequence).

This rearrangement joins TRBV20-1 to TRBJ2-2; D possibly corresponds to TRBD2 (5 bases). V gave up 0 bases and J gave up 2 bases, with 10 bases separating them. Germline CDR1 and CDR2: DFQATT and SNEGSKA (reference sequence). The CDR3 contains 15 residues. This chain's CDR3 is CSARDRGFNTGELFF. In DNA, the CDR3 is TGCAGTGCTAGAGATCGAGGGTTTAACACCGGGGAGCTGTTTTTT.

This clonotype was detected many times. This chain joins TRBV7-2 and TRBJ2-1; TRBD2 might be the D (6 bases). CDR1 and CDR2 (germline): SGHTA, FQGNSA. V shed 4 bases and J shed 4 bases, with 14 bases lying between them. This CDR3 spans 15 amino acids. CDR3 DNA: TGTGCCAGCAGCTCGGGACTGACGTATTACAATGAGCAGTTCTTC. This gives the protein CASSSGLTYYNEQFF.

This clonotype appeared many times. V and J are TRBV6-2 or TRBV6-3 and TRBJ2-3; 7 nucleotides agree with TRBD1. CDR1 and CDR2 from the germline V gene are MNHEY and SVGEGT. The CDR3 has 14 amino acids. J was trimmed by 1 base and V by 6 bases; bases with no gene match: 4. CDR3: CASRLGQGTDTQYF. The CDR3 nucleotides read TGTGCCAGCAGACTCGGACAGGGCACAGATACGCAGTATTTT.

V gene TRBV6-5 combines with J gene TRBJ2-6; 7 nucleotides line up with TRBD1. Trimming removed 5 bases from V and 1 base from J; junction bases left unmatched: 2. The CDR3 spans 15 residues. Germline V gene data show CDR1 as MNHEY and CDR2 as SVGAGI. CDR3: CASSEQGSGANVLTF. In DNA, the CDR3 is TGTGCCAGCAGTGAACAGGGGTCTGGGGCCAACGTCCTGACTTTC.

This clonotype showed up many times. Germline is not matched at one junction end, which may reflect a read error. This chain uses TRBV7-7 with TRBJ2-5, with 9 bases lining up with TRBD1. There are 13 residues in the CDR3. Germline V gives CDR1 SSHAT, CDR2 FNYEAQ (reference sequence). In DNA form, the CDR3 reads TGTGCTAGCAGCTCGGACAGGGGAGAGACCCAGTACTTC. This encodes CASSSDRGETQYF.

This clonotype was seen repeatedly, ten times or more. The gene calls are TRBV3-1 and TRBJ2-3; TRBD2 aligns across 10 bases. Germline assignment: CDR1 LGHDT and CDR2 YNNKEL (reference sequence). Losses at the gene ends were 1 base for V and 7 bases for J; bases not matched to a gene: 5. The CDR3 totals 15 residues. The DNA for the CDR3 is TGTGCCAGCAGCCAAGTAGCGGGAGGTGGAAATACGCAGTATTTT. It codes for CASSQVAGGGNTQYF.

This clonotype has ten or more counts. The chain is built from TRBV5-6 and TRBJ2-3; D gene ambiguous. The germline gives CDR1 SGHDT, CDR2 YYEEEE. The V gene lost 4 bases and the J gene lost 1 base, with 16 bases spanning the gap. The CDR3 totals 16 residues. CDR3 residues: CASSNGPPVGTDTQYF. The DNA for the CDR3 is TGTGCCAGCAGCAACGGACCCCCGGTGGGCACAGATACGCAGTATTTT.

This clonotype turned up a few times. V gene TRBV6-5 combines with J gene TRBJ1-3; 9 bases are a match to TRBD1. The CDR3 is 15 residues long. Germline-derived CDR1 and CDR2 are MNHEY and SVGAGI. The V and J ends lost 5 bases and 6 bases, in that order; junction bases with no gene match: 8. The CDR3 DNA is TGTGCCAGCAGTCGCACCCGGACAGGGGTAAACACCATATATTTT. As protein: CASSRTRTGVNTIYF.

This clonotype was counted only a few times. V is TRBV12-3 or TRBV12-4 and J is TRBJ1-2, with TRBD1 as a possible D gene (6 bases). Trimming shortened V by 6 bases and J by 8 bases, and 10 bases separated the two germline ends. The CDR3 is 11 residues long. The CDR3 sequence is CASSPGVGYTF. The CDR3 bases are TGTGCCAGCAGCCCAGGGGTCGGCTACACCTTC.

The V call is TRBV4-1, the J call TRBJ1-2; D not certain. Looked up from germline, CDR1 is MGHRA and CDR2 is YSYEKL. This CDR3 is 16 amino acids long. Trimming left V 1 base short and J 2 bases short, with 14 bases between. The CDR3 protein is CASSQGPGPSNYGYTF. CDR3 in DNA: TGCGCCAGCAGCCAAGGACCGGGCCCTTCCAACTATGGCTACACCTTC.

This clonotype showed up just a few times. The V and J genes are TRBV2 and TRBJ1-2, with TRBD1 as a possible D gene (5 bases). V lost 8 bases to trimming and J lost 7 bases, with 20 bases between them. The CDR3 contains 14 residues. CDR1 is SNHLY and CDR2 is FYNNEI in the germline V gene. The CDR3: CASSTQQGAGGYTF. In nucleotides, the CDR3 is TGTGCCAGCTCCACACAACAAGGGGCTGGTGGCTACACCTTC. Looking up the rest from reference TRBV2 and TRBJ1-2 gives the full variable domain: EPEVTQTPSHQVTQMGQEVILRCVPISNHLYFYWYRQILGQKVEFLVSFYNNEISEKSEIFDDQFSVERPDGSNFTLKIRSTKLEDSAMYFCASSTQQGAGGYTFGSGTRLTVV.

This clonotype was recorded many times. The J gene is TRBJ1-2, the V gene TRBV7-9, with TRBD1 as a possible D gene (5 bases). Germline CDR1 and CDR2: SEHNR and FQNEAQ (reference sequence). V dropped 3 bases and J dropped 7 bases, with 12 bases sitting between them. This CDR3 is 13 amino acids long. The CDR3: CASSLSGRGGYTF. The CDR3 DNA reads TGTGCCAGCAGCTTGTCGGGACGGGGTGGCTACACCTTC.

At least ten counts were recorded for this clonotype. The chain carries TRBV2 and TRBJ2-5; D uncertain. Deletions cut 4 bases from V and 5 bases from J, with 14 bases between. CDR1 and CDR2 (germline): SNHLY, FYNNEI. The CDR3 totals 14 residues. The CDR3, as DNA: TGTGCCAGCAGTGTCCTCCTGTCTTGGGAGACCCAGTACTTC. Translating it yields CASSVLLSWETQYF.